This passage covers 20 T cell receptor beta chains from one sample sequenced in a study of blood T cells in healthy people across ages. It was with a sample-barcoded 5' primer and a J-beta primer mix that a second PCR of about 7 to 12 cycles was run. TCRdb reprocessed the 5' RACE reads via MiXCR and lists one record per CDR3 protein. The sample contains about 1.1 million distinct CDR3 sequences, 35% to 40% of which appear only once. Sequenced input: blood. The receptors here all came from a man between 18 and 29 years old in good health.

As concerns this clonotype: A much larger clone is a single base away; this may be a read error. The V gene is TRBV20-1, the J gene TRBJ2-5; D not certain. The CDR3 spans 11 residues. Per the germline V gene, CDR1 is DFQATT and CDR2 is SNEGSKA (reference sequence). Trimming removed 6 bases at V and 11 bases at J, with 16 bases between. The CDR3 DNA reads TGCAGTGCAAGCTCCTACAATGAGCAGTACTTC. As protein: CSASSYNEQYF.

The table lists this clonotype with a few counts. The chain employs TRBV4-1 and TRBJ2-6; no firm D call. This CDR3 comprises 16 residues. V lost 4 bases, J lost 1 base, and 11 bases lay in between. In germline, CDR1 is MGHRA, CDR2 YSYEKL. The CDR3 coding sequence is TGCGCCAGCAGCCCTTTCACAGCTTCTGGGGCCAACGTCCTGACTTTC. Protein sequence: CASSPFTASGANVLTF.

This clonotype showed up many times. The chain recombines TRBV20-1 with TRBJ1-2; 8 bases agree with TRBD1. The CDR3 runs 15 residues. Trimming took 4 bases from V and 7 from J; bases not matched to a gene: 14. Germline CDR1 DFQATT, CDR2 SNEGSKA (reference sequence). The CDR3 sequence: CSATYRGGTWSGYTF. The CDR3 bases are TGCAGTGCTACTTACAGGGGGGGAACTTGGAGTGGCTACACCTTC.

This clonotype has only a few counts. The genes are TRBV7-2 and TRBJ1-2; D remains ambiguous. The CDR3 is 14 residues long. Per the germline V gene, CDR1 is SGHTA and CDR2 is FQGNSA. V was trimmed by 6 bases and J by 6 bases, leaving 17 bases between them. The CDR3 region is CASSPSPAGDGYTF. CDR3 bases: TGTGCCAGCAGTCCAAGTCCGGCGGGAGATGGCTACACCTTC.

Only a few counts were recorded for this clonotype. V and J are TRBV4-3 and TRBJ2-1; D gene unclear. The CDR3 has 13 amino acids. The germline V gene encodes CDR1 LGHNA and CDR2 YSLEER. The V end was cut by 0 bases, the J end by 8 bases, with 8 bases between. CDR3 amino acids: CASSQDSFDEQFF. The CDR3 bases are TGCGCCAGCAGCCAAGATTCCTTCGATGAGCAGTTCTTC.

The chain has TRBV7-2 and TRBJ2-7; D is perhaps TRBD1 (8 bases). Trimming took off 8 bases at V and 4 bases at J, with 15 bases between the two ends. There are 13 residues in the CDR3. In germline, CDR1 is SGHTA, CDR2 FQGNSA. CDR3 DNA: TGTGCCAGCGGGGGGGACAGGTTTTACGAGCAGTACTTC. Amino acid sequence: CASGGDRFYEQYF.

This chain joins TRBV7-9 and TRBJ1-2; TRBD1 agrees at 8 bases. V gave up 8 bases and J gave up 5 bases; unmatched junction bases: 10. This CDR3 is built from 14 residues. CDR1 SEHNR and CDR2 FQNEAQ come from the germline V gene (reference sequence). CDR3: CASLSSRGLYGYTF. As DNA, the CDR3 is TGTGCCAGCTTATCCAGCAGGGGGCTTTATGGCTACACCTTC.

This clonotype was seen a handful of times. The J gene is TRBJ1-2, the V gene TRBV6-5; the D gene is possibly TRBD1 (5 bases). CDR1 and CDR2 from the germline V gene are MNHEY and SVGAGI. CDR3 size: 15 residues. Trimming pared 8 bases from V and 6 bases from J, leaving 22 bases between. DNA for the CDR3: TGTGCCAGCGCCGTCAGGGAGACGATTTTGGATGGCTACACCTTC. It is translated as CASAVRETILDGYTF.

This clonotype turned up a few times. The chain links TRBV4-1 to TRBJ1-4, with D tentatively TRBD1 (5 bases). CDR1 is MGHRA, CDR2 YSYEKL, per germline. This CDR3 is built from 15 residues. Trimming left V 2 bases short and J 3 bases short, with 10 bases between. CDR3 sequence reads: CASSQQGFPNEKLFF. The CDR3 bases are TGCGCCAGCAGCCAACAGGGTTTTCCTAATGAAAAACTGTTTTTT.

This clonotype was detected a few times. The chain joins TRBV4-2 to TRBJ2-5; D is undetermined. The germline gives CDR1 LGHNA, CDR2 YNFKEQ. This CDR3 comprises 13 residues. V lost 5 bases to trimming and J lost 1 base, with 8 bases between them. This CDR3 is CASSKATQETQYF. As DNA, the CDR3 is TGTGCCAGCAGCAAGGCGACCCAAGAGACCCAGTACTTC.

The genes are TRBV29-1 and TRBJ1-1; D possibly corresponds to TRBD1 (5 bases). The length of the CDR3 is 14 residues. V was shortened by 6 bases and J by 1 base, with 15 bases between the two germline ends. Germline values: CDR1 SQVTM, CDR2 ANQGSEA. The CDR3 sequence is CSVVGEDRNTEAFF. CDR3 DNA: TGCAGCGTGGTTGGTGAAGACAGGAACACTGAAGCTTTCTTT.

The rearrangement uses TRBV18 and TRBJ2-1; possibly TRBD1 or TRBD2 for D (5 bases each). The germline CDR1 and CDR2 sequences are KGHSH and LQKENI. The CDR3 consists of 15 residues. The V and J ends lost 3 bases and 6 bases respectively, with 15 bases between them. This CDR3 is CASSPVGTPFNEQFF. The DNA of the CDR3 is TGTGCCAGCTCACCCGTCGGGACGCCCTTCAATGAGCAGTTCTTC.

A remark on this clonotype: This may come from a read error, since a much larger clone is one base off. The chain carries TRBV29-1 and TRBJ2-1; D uncertain. The J call may be faulty, since TRBJ2-7 better matches the DNA end. CDR3 length: 13 amino acids. Germline V gene data show CDR1 as SQVTM and CDR2 as ANQGSEA. This chain's CDR3 is CSAQPRPNNEQYF. The CDR3 DNA reads as TGCAGCGCCCAGCCTCGACCGAACAATGAGCAGTACTTC.

This clonotype appeared a few times. The rearrangement links TRBV10-3 to TRBJ2-1; 7 bases are shared with TRBD1. The CDR3 sequence is 14 residues long. V shed 4 bases, J shed 6 bases, and the junction held 6 bases outside the gene matches. Germline values: CDR1 ENHRY, CDR2 SYGVKD. The CDR3: CAISVDRTSNEQFF. CDR3 DNA sequence: TGTGCCATCAGTGTGGACAGGACATCCAATGAGCAGTTCTTC.

The genes are TRBV12-3 or TRBV12-4 and TRBJ1-2, with 8 bases matching TRBD1. The J segment lost 4 bases and the V segment lost 4 bases, leaving 5 bases of the junction unmatched. The CDR3 has 14 amino acids. The CDR3 is CASSYRGYGYGYTF. As DNA, the CDR3 is TGTGCCAGCAGTTACAGGGGGTATGGCTATGGCTACACCTTC.

As DNA, the CDR3 is TGCGCCAGCAGCCAAGAACAGGCCAGCTCCTACAATGAGCAGTTCTTC. Residues: CASSQEQASSYNEQFF. V and J are TRBV4-1 and TRBJ2-1, with D perhaps TRBD1 (5 bases). V lost 0 bases and J 0 bases, leaving 9 bases between the germline ends. Germline CDR1 MGHRA, CDR2 YSYEKL. The CDR3 length is 16 residues.

This clonotype turned up a few times. The rearrangement uses TRBV5-1 and TRBJ1-1; D uncertain. Trimming removed 4 bases from V and 2 bases from J, with 18 bases in between. Germline values: CDR1 SGHRS, CDR2 YFSETQ. The length of the CDR3 is 16 residues. The CDR3 nucleotides read TGCGCCAGCAGCCTTCGCCCAACTGACAAAAACACTGAAGCTTTCTTT. Translating gives CASSLRPTDKNTEAFF.

The V gene is TRBV9, the J gene TRBJ2-2, with 9 bases lining up with TRBD1. CDR3 length equals 16 residues. Germline loops: CDR1 SGDLS, CDR2 YYNGEE. The junction had 3 bases not matched to a gene; V was cut back by 3 bases and J by 0 bases. CDR3 DNA sequence: TGTGCCAGCAGCGGTCGGACAGGGGCGAACACCGGGGAGCTGTTTTTT. This codes for CASSGRTGANTGELFF.

This clonotype was detected a few times. This sequence joins TRBV6-2 or TRBV6-3 and TRBJ2-1; 12 bases agree with TRBD2. V lost 4 bases, J lost 8 bases, and 6 bases stayed unmatched. Germline V lookup: CDR1 MNHEY, CDR2 SVGEGT. The CDR3 totals 15 residues. The CDR3 loop is CASSSLLAGGYEQFF. CDR3 in DNA: TGTGCCAGCAGTTCCTTACTAGCGGGGGGCTATGAGCAGTTCTTC.

The V gene is TRBV5-1, the J gene TRBJ2-3; 10 bases match TRBD2. The CDR3 is 17 residues long. Germline CDR1 is SGHRS and CDR2 is YFSETQ. After removal of 4 bases from V and 0 bases from J, the junction contained 8 bases not matched to a gene. CDR3 sequence (DNA): TGCGCCAGCAGCATTAAACGGACTAGCGGCAGCACAGATACGCAGTATTTT. It yields the protein CASSIKRTSGSTDTQYF.